A single sample is the source of the 26 T cell receptor beta chains below, sequenced in a study of T cells after yellow fever vaccination (dated by TCRdb to between 2017 and 2020). Library construction relied on 5' RACE. TCRdb shows the sequencer as Illumina HiSeq 2500. In-frame beta chains were kept once TCRdb had trimmed the public reads at Q25 with fastp and called clones with MiXCR. Each entry merges the rows of one CDR3 protein and shows their most common DNA and genes. The sample data list about 360,000 distinct CDR3 sequences, and approximately 5.7% of these were observed just once. The ten most abundant clones make up 15% of the sample. Reading the label with the study, this specimen's treatment or condition is: live attenuated yellow fever vaccine strain. The sample consisted of PBMCs, taken 5 days after the yellow fever booster vaccination. These receptor sequences come from a man under 40 who received the YFV17D yellow fever vaccine.

The chain couples TRBV6-5 to TRBJ2-7; TRBD1 aligns across 8 bases. Germline V CDR1 and CDR2: MNHEY, SVGAGI. The J segment lost 9 bases and the V segment lost 3 bases, leaving 13 bases of the junction unmatched. The CDR3 sequence is 15 residues long. CDR3 DNA: TGTGCCAGCAGTTATATCAGCGACAGGGGAAAGGGGCAGTACTTC. Translated: CASSYISDRGKGQYF.

J is TRBJ2-7 and V is TRBV9, with 12 positions matching TRBD1. The germline V gene encodes CDR1 SGDLS and CDR2 YYNGEE. Trimming at V came to 2 bases and at J to 2 bases, leaving 2 bases not matched to a gene. The CDR3 loop spans 15 amino acids. CDR3 sequence (DNA): TGTGCCAGCAGCGTCCGGGACAGGGGGCCCTACGAGCAGTACTTC. Its translation: CASSVRDRGPYEQYF.

This clonotype was picked up many times. The rearrangement uses TRBV5-1 and TRBJ2-7; tentatively, D is TRBD1 (6 bases). The length of the CDR3 is 15 residues. Trimming pared 4 bases from V and 0 bases from J, leaving 14 bases between. The germline V gene encodes CDR1 SGHRS and CDR2 YFSETQ. The CDR3 is CASSGRDTGSYEQYF. CDR3 bases: TGCGCCAGCAGCGGCCGGGACACGGGCTCCTACGAGCAGTACTTC.

CDR3 DNA sequence: TGTGCCAGCAGTAAAAAGGGCCCTGCCCGGTACAATGAGCAGTTCTTC. This encodes CASSKKGPARYNEQFF. The chain links TRBV6-2 or TRBV6-3 to TRBJ2-1; D is unresolved. V lost 5 bases, J lost 4 bases, and 18 bases lay in between. This CDR3 contains 16 residues. Germline V lookup: CDR1 MNHEY, CDR2 SVGEGT.

The table lists this clonotype with many counts. This chain links TRBV20-1 with TRBJ2-7; possible D gene TRBD1, 5 bases. Germline lookup yields CDR1 DFQATT and CDR2 SNEGSKA (reference sequence). The CDR3 extends over 14 amino acids. Trimming removed 1 base from V and 3 bases from J, with 13 bases in between. This chain's CDR3 is CSARAPPGNYEQYF. In DNA, the CDR3 is TGCAGTGCTAGAGCACCTCCAGGGAACTACGAGCAGTACTTC.

This clonotype was detected only a few times. V usage is TRBV10-3 and J usage is TRBJ2-5; 13 positions match TRBD2. CDR3 length: 17 amino acids. From germline, CDR1 is ENHRY and CDR2 SYGVKD. With 4 bases clipped from V and 2 bases from J, the junction kept 7 bases outside the gene matches. The CDR3 nucleotides are TGTGCCATCAGTGCCCGACTAGCGGGAGGCCTTCAAGAGACCCAGTACTTC. Translated: CAISARLAGGLQETQYF.

This chain connects TRBV3-1 to TRBJ1-2; tentatively, D is TRBD1 (5 bases). Trimming pared 0 bases from V and 5 bases from J, leaving 13 bases between. The germline V gene has CDR1 LGHDT and CDR2 YNNKEL (reference sequence). The CDR3 is made up of 15 amino acids. CDR3 coding DNA: TGTGCCAGCAGCCAAGACTCTGGGACCTCTTATGGCTACACCTTC. Its protein is CASSQDSGTSYGYTF. Using reference TRBV3-1 and TRBJ1-2 for the parts outside the CDR3, the full variable domain is DTAVSQTPKYLVTQMGNDKSIKCEQNLGHDTMYWYKQDSKKFLKIMFSYNNKELIINETVPNRFSPKSPDKAHLNLHINSLELGDSAVYFCASSQDSGTSYGYTFGSGTRLTVV.

As to this clonotype: A clone one base away is much larger, so this may be a read error. This sequence joins TRBV6-5 and TRBJ2-1; weak D call: TRBD2 (5 bases). Per germline, CDR1 MNHEY and CDR2 SVGAGI. The CDR3 spans 17 residues. The CDR3 sequence is CASGYGGLAPSYNEQFF. CDR3 in DNA: TGTGCCAGCGGTTACGGCGGGCTGGCCCCCTCCTACAATGAGCAGTTCTTC.

This chain joins TRBV20-1 and TRBJ2-7; D uncertain. Germline-derived CDR1 and CDR2 are DFQATT and SNEGSKA (reference sequence). The ends were cut back, 1 base at V and 4 bases at J, with 14 bases in the middle. The CDR3 contains 14 residues. The CDR3 nucleotides read TGCAGTGCTAGAGTGGGTCGGAATTCTTACGAGCAGTACTTC. The encoded protein is CSARVGRNSYEQYF.

Only a few counts were recorded for this clonotype. The chain carries TRBV20-1 and TRBJ2-7; 9 bases line up with TRBD1. This CDR3 is built from 14 residues. CDR1 DFQATT and CDR2 SNEGSKA come from the germline V gene (reference sequence). V shed 2 bases, J shed 4 bases, and the junction held 6 bases outside the gene matches. CDR3: CSARHQDRGYEQYF. CDR3 DNA: TGCAGTGCTAGACACCAGGACAGGGGTTACGAGCAGTACTTC.

The chain couples TRBV2 to TRBJ2-1; 9 nucleotides match TRBD1. The V and J ends lost 0 bases and 7 bases, in that order; junction bases with no gene match: 7. This CDR3 contains 16 residues. Germline V gene sequence: CDR1 SNHLY, CDR2 FYNNEI. In nucleotides, the CDR3 is TGTGCCAGCAGTGAAGCAGGAGACAGGGGGGTGAATGAGCAGTTCTTC. It translates to CASSEAGDRGVNEQFF. The variable domain in full, with the rest retrieved from reference TRBV2 and TRBJ2-1, is EPEVTQTPSHQVTQMGQEVILRCVPISNHLYFYWYRQILGQKVEFLVSFYNNEISEKSEIFDDQFSVERPDGSNFTLKIRSTKLEDSAMYFCASSEAGDRGVNEQFFGPGTRLTVL.

The table lists this clonotype with many counts. CDR3 bases: TGCAGTGCTGGGCCTCCGGGTACGCAGTATTTT. As protein: CSAGPPGTQYF. The V and J genes are TRBV20-1 and TRBJ2-3; D is uncertain. The germline gives CDR1 DFQATT, CDR2 SNEGSKA (reference sequence). V was cut by 5 bases and J by 8 bases, with 11 bases left in between. The CDR3 totals 11 residues.

The CDR3 DNA is TGCAGCGTTGAGGATCGGTACGAGCAGTACTTC. Protein sequence: CSVEDRYEQYF. V gene TRBV29-1 combines with J gene TRBJ2-7; D not resolved. V was pared by 3 bases and J by 4 bases, with 7 bases between. Germline loops: CDR1 SQVTM, CDR2 ANQGSEA. CDR3 size: 11 residues.

Note on this clonotype: A read error may explain this, as a much larger clone is one base away. V and J are TRBV7-2 and TRBJ1-2; tentatively, D is TRBD1 (5 bases). CDR1 SGHTA and CDR2 FQGNSA come from the germline V gene. This CDR3 is 16 amino acids long. The CDR3 region has the DNA TGTCCCAGCAGCTTAGGGGATAGGATCGGGACCTATGGCTACACCTTC. It yields the protein CPSSLGDRIGTYGYTF. Drawing the rest from reference TRBV7-2 and TRBJ1-2, the complete variable domain is GAGVSQSPSNKVTEKGKDVELRCDPISGHTALYWYRQSLGQGLEFLIYFQGNSAPDKSGLPSDRFSAERTGGSVSTLTIQRTQQEDSAVYLCPSSLGDRIGTYGYTFGSGTRLTVV.

The CDR3: CASSLGALRESYEQYF. The CDR3 DNA sequence: TGTGCCAGCAGCTTGGGTGCGCTGCGGGAGTCCTACGAGCAGTACTTC. V gene TRBV5-6 combines with J gene TRBJ2-7, with 7 bases lining up with TRBD2. Germline loops: CDR1 SGHDT, CDR2 YYEEEE. J lost 1 base, V lost 0 bases, and 7 bases had no gene match. This CDR3 has 16 amino acids.

The chain links TRBV19 to TRBJ2-1; TRBD1 matches 11 bases. V lost 9 bases, J lost 7 bases, and 8 bases stayed unmatched. CDR1 and CDR2 (germline): LNHDA, SQIVND (reference sequence). The CDR3 runs to 14 residues. The DNA of the CDR3 is TGTGCCAGCCAGGACAGGGGGCTTAAGAATGAGCAGTTCTTC. It codes for CASQDRGLKNEQFF.

This clonotype came up a few times. CDR3: CSASGQTGSHRETQYF. CDR3 DNA sequence: TGCAGTGCTAGTGGTCAGACAGGATCCCATCGGGAGACCCAGTACTTC. The rearrangement joins TRBV20-1 to TRBJ2-5; D may be TRBD1 (6 bases). The CDR3 loop spans 16 amino acids. Germline V gene lookup returns CDR1 DFQATT and CDR2 SNEGSKA (reference sequence). The germline V and J ends were trimmed by 3 bases and 5 bases, with 22 bases remaining between them.

The chain recombines TRBV11-2 with TRBJ2-7; D call uncertain. There are 19 residues in the CDR3. V gave up 1 base and J gave up 4 bases, with 26 bases separating them. The germline V gene has CDR1 SGHAT and CDR2 FQNNGV. CDR3 DNA sequence: TGTGCCAGCAGCTTAGTTGGCGAAGGGCCTCACCGAAGGGTATACGAGCAGTACTTC. Its protein is CASSLVGEGPHRRVYEQYF.

This clonotype was seen a few times. The chain recombines TRBV29-1 with TRBJ1-1, with D tentatively TRBD1 (5 bases). Germline V CDR1 and CDR2: SQVTM, ANQGSEA. V lost 7 bases, J lost 3 bases, and 12 bases lay in between. There are 12 residues in the CDR3. The CDR3 DNA reads TGCAGCGGCGGGGACGGGTACACTGAAGCTTTCTTT. Encoded protein: CSGGDGYTEAFF.

There are many counts of this clonotype. The J gene is TRBJ2-7, the V gene TRBV24-1; weak D call: TRBD2 (6 bases). The CDR3 covers 15 residues. V was trimmed by 4 bases and J by 7 bases, leaving 19 bases between them. Germline V gene data show CDR1 as KGHDR and CDR2 as SFDVKD. The CDR3 sequence is CATSDPKRRLEEQYF. The CDR3 nucleotides read TGTGCCACCAGTGACCCGAAACGACGACTAGAGGAGCAGTACTTC.

This clonotype was counted many times. The chain has TRBV4-3 and TRBJ2-1; 7 nucleotides align to TRBD2. V was pared by 2 bases and J by 2 bases, with 9 bases of the junction left unmatched. Looked up from germline, CDR1 is LGHNA and CDR2 is YSLEER. The CDR3 extends over 17 amino acids. The CDR3 loop reads CASSQQTSARAYNEQFF. CDR3 DNA sequence: TGCGCCAGCAGCCAACAAACTAGCGCCCGCGCCTACAATGAGCAGTTCTTC.

The V gene is TRBV20-1, the J gene TRBJ2-5; 8 bases align to TRBD2. Germline loops: CDR1 DFQATT, CDR2 SNEGSKA (reference sequence). This CDR3 spans 14 amino acids. V shed 5 bases and J 0 bases; nucleotides not matched to a gene: 5. The CDR3 DNA is TGCAGTGCTGATATAGCGGGGTACCAAGAGACCCAGTACTTC. Its protein product is CSADIAGYQETQYF.

The rearrangement joins TRBV10-2 to TRBJ2-5; no reliable D call. The CDR3 is 13 residues long. Trimming removed 2 bases at V and 2 bases at J, with 6 bases between. CDR1 and CDR2 (germline): WSHSY, SAAADI. This CDR3 reads CASSEVTQETQYF. CDR3 coding DNA: TGCGCCAGCAGTGAGGTAACACAAGAGACCCAGTACTTC.

This sequence joins TRBV18 and TRBJ2-7, with D tentatively TRBD2 (6 bases). Germline CDR1 KGHSH, CDR2 LQKENI. The CDR3 is made up of 15 amino acids. V lost 3 bases, J lost 3 bases, and 15 bases lay in between. Here the CDR3 DNA reads TGTGCCAGCTCACCTAACCGGGACGGGAGCTACGAGCAGTACTTC. Amino acid sequence: CASSPNRDGSYEQYF. The whole variable domain, remainder taken from reference TRBV18 and TRBJ2-7, is NAGVMQNPRHLVRRRGQEARLRCSPMKGHSHVYWYRQLPEEGLKFMVYLQKENIIDESGMPKERFSAEFPKEGPSILRIQQVVRGDSAAYFCASSPNRDGSYEQYFGPGTRLTVT.

This clonotype has at least ten counts. The chain links TRBV20-1 to TRBJ2-6; D uncertain. The length of the CDR3 is 15 residues. CDR1 DFQATT and CDR2 SNEGSKA come from the germline V gene (reference sequence). Deletions cut 4 bases from V and 4 bases from J, with 14 bases between. In DNA, the CDR3 is TGCAGTGCTAAGGCCTCCCCAGCCGGGGCCAACGTCCTGACTTTC. Translating it yields CSAKASPAGANVLTF.

This clonotype has a count of ten or more. The chain is built from TRBV7-9 and TRBJ2-3; 10 bases fit TRBD2. Germline assignment: CDR1 SEHNR and CDR2 FQNEAQ (reference sequence). This CDR3 spans 15 amino acids. V lost 2 bases, J lost 2 bases, and 1 base stayed unmatched. In DNA, the CDR3 is TGTGCCAGCAGCTTAAGCGGGAGGGCCACAGATACGCAGTATTTT. As protein: CASSLSGRATDTQYF.